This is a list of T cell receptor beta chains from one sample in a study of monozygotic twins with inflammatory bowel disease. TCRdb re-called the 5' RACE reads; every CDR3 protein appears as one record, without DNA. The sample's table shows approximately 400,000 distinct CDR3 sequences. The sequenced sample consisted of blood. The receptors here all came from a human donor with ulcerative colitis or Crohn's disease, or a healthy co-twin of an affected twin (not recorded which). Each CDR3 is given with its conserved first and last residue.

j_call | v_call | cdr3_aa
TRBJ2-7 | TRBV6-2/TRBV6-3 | CASRKGTDYEQYF
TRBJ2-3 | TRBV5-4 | CASSLSTSGRSTDTQYF
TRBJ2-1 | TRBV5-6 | CASSLWGSGRFSNEQFF
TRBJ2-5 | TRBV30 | CAWRGRGGTQYF
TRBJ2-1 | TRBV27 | CASRPPSAYSEQFF
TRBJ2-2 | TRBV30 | CAWSVFHTGELFF
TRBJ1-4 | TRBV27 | CASRRTPGEKLFF
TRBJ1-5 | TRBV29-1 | CSALTGANQPQHF
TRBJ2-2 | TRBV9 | CASSARTGRGNTGELFF
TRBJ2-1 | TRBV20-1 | CSARDLMSYNEQFF
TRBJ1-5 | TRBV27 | CASKGGGQPQHF
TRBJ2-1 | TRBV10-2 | CASMRISGPYNEQFF
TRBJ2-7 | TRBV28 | CASNTGRPSEQYF
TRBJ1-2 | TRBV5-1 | CASSLSRANGYTF
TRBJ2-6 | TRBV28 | CASSLHSCGANVLTF
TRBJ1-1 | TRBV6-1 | CASSVRTVSMNTEAFF
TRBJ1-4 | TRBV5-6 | CASSQDSRNEKLFF
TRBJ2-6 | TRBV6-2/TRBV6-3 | CASSYGGRSGANVLTF
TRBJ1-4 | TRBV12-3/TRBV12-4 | CASSPGWSSPRPIF
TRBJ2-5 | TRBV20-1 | CSAADRGRHQETQYF
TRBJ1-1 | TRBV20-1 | CSASGLVGSGNTEAFF
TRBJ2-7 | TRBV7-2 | CASSPKLAGHYEQYF
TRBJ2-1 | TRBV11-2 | CASSLDLLNEQFF
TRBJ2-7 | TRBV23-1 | CASSHRDRGWGEQYF
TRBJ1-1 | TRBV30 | CAWSRRTGSEAFF
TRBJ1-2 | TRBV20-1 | CSAPPAIIGYTF
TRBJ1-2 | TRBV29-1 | CSVRDTRDGYTF
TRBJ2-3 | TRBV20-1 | CRTGITSSTDTQYF
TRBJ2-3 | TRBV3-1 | CASSQELLAGGDTQYF
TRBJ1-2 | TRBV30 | CAWSVRTGTGYTF
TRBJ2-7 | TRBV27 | CASRTSGRSEQYF
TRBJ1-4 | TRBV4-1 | CASSQGDRGGSNEKLFF
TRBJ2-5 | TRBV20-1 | CSARDVKQNQETQYF
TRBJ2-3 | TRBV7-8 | CASSLGGGYLTDTQYF
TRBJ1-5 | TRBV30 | CAWSVGDRVSNQPQHF
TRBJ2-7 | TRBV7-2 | CASSLEFGGRTYEQYF
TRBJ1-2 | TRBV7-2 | CASSLSPGSYGYTF
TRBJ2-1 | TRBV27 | CASSPGTSGTLYNEQFF
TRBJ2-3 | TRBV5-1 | CASSLSRDGDRQYF
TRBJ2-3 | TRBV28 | CASRAPAGSTYF
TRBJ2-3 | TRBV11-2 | CASSRLTGGGYHTDTQYF
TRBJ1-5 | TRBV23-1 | CASSHFKCNQPQHF
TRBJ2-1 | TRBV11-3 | CASSMGRSSYNEQFF
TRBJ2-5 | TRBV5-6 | CASSWYQETQYF
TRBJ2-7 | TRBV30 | CAWRGEGVYEQYF
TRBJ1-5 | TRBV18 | CASSNIGQSNQPQHF
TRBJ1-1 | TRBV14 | CASSQGPGGDTEAFF
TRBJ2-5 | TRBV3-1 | CASSYLTSGGTGWETQYF
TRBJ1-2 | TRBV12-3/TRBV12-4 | CASSWAAEHYGYTF
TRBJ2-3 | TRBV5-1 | CASSLDGVPADTQYF
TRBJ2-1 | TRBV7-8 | CASSSPGGSGQLREQFF
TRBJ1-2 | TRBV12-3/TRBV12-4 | CASSLSEGIYGYTF